This section outlines one T cell receptor beta chain sequence together with its context. The target of this receptor is not known. No much larger clonotype is one base removed from it; base qualities were not supplied. V sheds 3 bases and J sheds 15 bases, leaving 11 bases between their ends. The CDR3 contains 11 residues, cysteine and phenylalanine counted. Only the CDR3 DNA stays, 33 bases, in frame from base 1. The data were taken from a study of response to subunit inactivated influenza vaccine listed by TCRdb under 2018. In terms of the full investigation: Deep quantitative profiling of the T cell receptor repertoire was used in the study to follow responses to a trivalent subunit inactivated influenza vaccine. Broader findings and caveats from the paper: It was suggested by the authors that each seasonal influenza vaccination may recruit only a limited number of new T cells.

Library construction relied on RT-PCR. Sequencing relied on an Illumina HiSeq 2500. TCRdb's own reprocessing of the public reads used fastp at Q25 and MiXCR and kept productive beta chains. Duplicate CDR3 protein sequences are folded into a single record with the most common DNA and genes. The sample contains about 480,000 distinct CDR3 sequences, 11% of them found a single time. More than 10% of the sample goes to the ten largest clones. The time point label on this specimen signifies: 45 days after influenza vaccine administration. The rearrangement joined TRBV12-3 or TRBV12-4 to TRBJ2-2; the D gene assignment is perhaps TRBD1 or TRBD2, with each matching 5 bases. This sequence was found in a man aged 45 to 65 who received an inactivated influenza vaccine. Donor details come from another sample of the same person, matched by shared clones. The material was PBMCs from blood, obtained about 40 days after vaccination. The CDR3 protein: CASSFGGYLFF. Read as DNA, the sequence is TGTGCCAGCAGTTTTGGGGGATATTTGTTTTTT.